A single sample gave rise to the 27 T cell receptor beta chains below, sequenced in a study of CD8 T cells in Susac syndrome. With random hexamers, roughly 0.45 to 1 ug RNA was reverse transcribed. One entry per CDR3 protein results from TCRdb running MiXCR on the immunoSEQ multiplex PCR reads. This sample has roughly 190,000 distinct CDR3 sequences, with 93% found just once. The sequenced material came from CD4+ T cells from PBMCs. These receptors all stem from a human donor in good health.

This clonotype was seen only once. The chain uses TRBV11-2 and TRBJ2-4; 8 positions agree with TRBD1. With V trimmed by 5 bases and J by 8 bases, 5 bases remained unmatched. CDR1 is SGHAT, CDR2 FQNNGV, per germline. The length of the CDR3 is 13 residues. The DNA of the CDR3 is TGTGCCAGCAGCGCTCCAGGGGGCCACATTCAGTACTTC. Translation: CASSAPGGHIQYF.

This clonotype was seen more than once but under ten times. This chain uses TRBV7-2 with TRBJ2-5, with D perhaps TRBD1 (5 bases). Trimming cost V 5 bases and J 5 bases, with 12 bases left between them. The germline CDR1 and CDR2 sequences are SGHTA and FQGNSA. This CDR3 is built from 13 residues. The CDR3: CASSLGLRETQYF. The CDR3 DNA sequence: TGTGCCAGCAGCCTGGGGCTACGTGAGACCCAGTACTTC.

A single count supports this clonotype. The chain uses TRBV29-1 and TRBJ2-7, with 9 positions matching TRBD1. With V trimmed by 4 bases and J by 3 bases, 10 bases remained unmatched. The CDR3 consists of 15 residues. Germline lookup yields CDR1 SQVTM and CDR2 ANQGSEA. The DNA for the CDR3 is TGCAGCGTTGCTCTGTTGGGACAGGGTATCTACGAGCAGTACTTC. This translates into CSVALLGQGIYEQYF.

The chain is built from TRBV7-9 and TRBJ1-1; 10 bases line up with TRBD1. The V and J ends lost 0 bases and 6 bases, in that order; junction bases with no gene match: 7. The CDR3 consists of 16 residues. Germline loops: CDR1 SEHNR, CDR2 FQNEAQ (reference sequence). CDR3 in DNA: TGTGCCAGCAGCTTAGCAGCCGGGACAGGGGCACCTGAAGCTTTCTTT. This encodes CASSLAAGTGAPEAFF. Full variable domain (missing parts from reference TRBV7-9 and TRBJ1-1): DTGVSQNPRHKITKRGQNVTFRCDPISEHNRLYWYRQTLGQGPEFLTYFQNEAQLEKSRLLSDRFSAERPKGSFSTLEIQRTEQGDSAMYLCASSLAAGTGAPEAFFGQGTRLTVV.

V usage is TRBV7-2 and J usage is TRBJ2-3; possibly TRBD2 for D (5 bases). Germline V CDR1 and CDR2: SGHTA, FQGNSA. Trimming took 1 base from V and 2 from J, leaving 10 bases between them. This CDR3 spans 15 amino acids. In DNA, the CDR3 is TGTGCCAGCAGCTTAGTTCGGGGATTCACAGATACGCAGTATTTT. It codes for CASSLVRGFTDTQYF.

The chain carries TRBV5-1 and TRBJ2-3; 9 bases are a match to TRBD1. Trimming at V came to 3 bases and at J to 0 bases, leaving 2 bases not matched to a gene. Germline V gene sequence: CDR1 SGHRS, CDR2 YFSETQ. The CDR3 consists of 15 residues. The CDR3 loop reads CASSSGQGSTDTQYF. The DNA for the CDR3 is TGCGCCAGCAGCTCGGGACAGGGAAGCACAGATACGCAGTATTTT.

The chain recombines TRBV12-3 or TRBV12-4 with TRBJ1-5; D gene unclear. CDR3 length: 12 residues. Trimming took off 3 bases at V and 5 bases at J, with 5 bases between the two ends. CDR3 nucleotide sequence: TGTGCCAGCAGTTTTAGAGATCAGCCCCAGCATTTT. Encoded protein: CASSFRDQPQHF.

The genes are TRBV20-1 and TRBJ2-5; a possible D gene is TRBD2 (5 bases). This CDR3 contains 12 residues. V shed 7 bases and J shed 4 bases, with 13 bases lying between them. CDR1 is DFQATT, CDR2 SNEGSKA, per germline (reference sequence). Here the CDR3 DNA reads TGCAGTGTAGGACTGTCAGGAGAGACCCAGTACTTC. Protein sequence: CSVGLSGETQYF.

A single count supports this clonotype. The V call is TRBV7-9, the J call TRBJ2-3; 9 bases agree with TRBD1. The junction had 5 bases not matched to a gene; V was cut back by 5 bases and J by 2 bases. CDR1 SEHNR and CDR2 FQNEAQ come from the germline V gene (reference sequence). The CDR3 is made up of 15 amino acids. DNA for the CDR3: TGTGCCAGCAGCCGCGGACAGGGGTTCACAGATACGCAGTATTTT. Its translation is CASSRGQGFTDTQYF.

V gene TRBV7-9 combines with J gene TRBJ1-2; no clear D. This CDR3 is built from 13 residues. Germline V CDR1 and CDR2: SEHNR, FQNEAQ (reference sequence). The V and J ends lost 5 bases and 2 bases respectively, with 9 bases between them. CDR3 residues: CASSDDLNYGYTF. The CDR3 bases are TGTGCCAGCAGCGACGACCTAAACTATGGCTACACCTTC.

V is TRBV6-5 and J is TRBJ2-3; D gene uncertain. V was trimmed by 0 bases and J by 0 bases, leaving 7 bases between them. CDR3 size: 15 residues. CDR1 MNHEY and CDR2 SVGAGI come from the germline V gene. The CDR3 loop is CASSYSISSTDTQYF. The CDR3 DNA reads TGTGCCAGCAGTTACTCGATCTCTAGCACAGATACGCAGTATTTT.

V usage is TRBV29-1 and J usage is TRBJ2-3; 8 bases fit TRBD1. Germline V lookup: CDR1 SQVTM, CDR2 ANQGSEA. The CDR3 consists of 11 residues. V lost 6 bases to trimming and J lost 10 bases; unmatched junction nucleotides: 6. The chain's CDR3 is CSVGQGLAQYF. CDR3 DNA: TGCAGCGTCGGACAGGGCTTGGCGCAGTATTTT.

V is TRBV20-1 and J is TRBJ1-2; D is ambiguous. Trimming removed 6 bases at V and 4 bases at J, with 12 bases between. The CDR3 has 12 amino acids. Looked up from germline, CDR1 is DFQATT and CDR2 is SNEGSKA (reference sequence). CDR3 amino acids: CSASGRVYGYTF. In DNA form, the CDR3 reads TGCAGTGCGTCAGGAAGAGTCTATGGCTACACCTTC.

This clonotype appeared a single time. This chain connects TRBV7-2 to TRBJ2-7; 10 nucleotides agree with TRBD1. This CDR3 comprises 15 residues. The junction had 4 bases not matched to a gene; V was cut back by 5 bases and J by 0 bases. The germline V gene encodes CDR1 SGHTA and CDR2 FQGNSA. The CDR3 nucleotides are TGTGCCAGCAGCCCCCGGGACAGGGGCTCCTACGAGCAGTACTTC. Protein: CASSPRDRGSYEQYF.

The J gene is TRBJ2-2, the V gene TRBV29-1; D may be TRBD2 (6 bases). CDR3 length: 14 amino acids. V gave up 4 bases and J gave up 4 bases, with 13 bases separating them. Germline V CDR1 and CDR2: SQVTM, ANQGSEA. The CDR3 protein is CSVGGLAGTGELFF. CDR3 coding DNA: TGCAGCGTTGGGGGACTCGCGGGCACCGGGGAGCTGTTTTTT.

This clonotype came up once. CDR3 coding DNA: TGTGCCAGCAGCTTGAAGCTCGCTAACTCACCCCTCCACTTT. The encoded protein is CASSLKLANSPLHF. The rearrangement uses TRBV5-4 and TRBJ1-6; D is unresolved. Germline V CDR1 and CDR2: SGHNT, YYREEE (reference sequence). Trimming took off 1 base at V and 10 bases at J, with 12 bases between the two ends. CDR3 length: 14 residues.

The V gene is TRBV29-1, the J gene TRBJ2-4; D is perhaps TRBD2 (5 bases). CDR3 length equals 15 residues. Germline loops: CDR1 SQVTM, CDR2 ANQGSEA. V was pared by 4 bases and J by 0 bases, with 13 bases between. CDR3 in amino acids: CSVGETLLAKNIQYF. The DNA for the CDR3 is TGCAGCGTTGGGGAGACTTTACTAGCCAAAAACATTCAGTACTTC.

CDR3 region: CASSPADRLYGYTF. CDR3 DNA: TGTGCCAGCAGCCCTGCCGACAGGCTCTATGGCTACACCTTC. This chain links TRBV28 with TRBJ1-2; TRBD1 is a possible D gene (6 bases). V was trimmed by 6 bases and J by 4 bases, leaving 15 bases between them. CDR3 length: 14 amino acids. Germline CDR1 and CDR2: MDHEN and SYDVKM.

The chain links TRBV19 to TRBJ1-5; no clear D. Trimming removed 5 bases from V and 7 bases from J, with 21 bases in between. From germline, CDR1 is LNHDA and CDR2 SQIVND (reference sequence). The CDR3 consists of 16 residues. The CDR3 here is CASSPQTRVDGQPQHF. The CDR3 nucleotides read TGTGCCAGTAGTCCCCAAACGAGGGTGGATGGGCAGCCCCAGCATTTT.

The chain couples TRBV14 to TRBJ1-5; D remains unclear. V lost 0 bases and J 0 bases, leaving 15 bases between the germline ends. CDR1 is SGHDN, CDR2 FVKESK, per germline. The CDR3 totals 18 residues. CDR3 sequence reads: CASSQDFVYGCSNQPQHF. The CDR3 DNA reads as TGTGCCAGCAGCCAAGATTTTGTTTACGGGTGTAGCAATCAGCCCCAGCATTTT.

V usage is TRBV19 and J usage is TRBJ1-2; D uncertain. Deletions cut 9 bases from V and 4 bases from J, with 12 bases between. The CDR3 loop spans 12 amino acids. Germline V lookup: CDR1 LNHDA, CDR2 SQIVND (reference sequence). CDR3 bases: TGTGCCAGCTTAGGCGGCGTCTATGGCTACACCTTC. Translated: CASLGGVYGYTF. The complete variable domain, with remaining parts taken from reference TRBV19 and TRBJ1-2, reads DGGITQSPKYLFRKEGQNVTLSCEQNLNHDAMYWYRQDPGQGLRLIYYSQIVNDFQKGDIAEGYSVSREKKESFPLTVTSAQKNPTAFYLCASLGGVYGYTFGSGTRLTVV.

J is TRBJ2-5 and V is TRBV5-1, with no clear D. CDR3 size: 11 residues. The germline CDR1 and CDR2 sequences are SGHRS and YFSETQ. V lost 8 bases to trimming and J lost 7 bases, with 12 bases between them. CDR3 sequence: CARGPGLTQYF. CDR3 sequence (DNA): TGCGCCAGAGGGCCCGGTTTGACCCAGTACTTC.

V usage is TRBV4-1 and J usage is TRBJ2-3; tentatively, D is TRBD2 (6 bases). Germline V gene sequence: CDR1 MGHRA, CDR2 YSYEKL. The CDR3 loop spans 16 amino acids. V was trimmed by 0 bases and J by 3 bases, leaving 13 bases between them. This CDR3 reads CASSQEGGTGTDTQYF. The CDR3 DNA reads TGCGCCAGCAGCCAAGAGGGGGGTACGGGGACAGATACGCAGTATTTT.

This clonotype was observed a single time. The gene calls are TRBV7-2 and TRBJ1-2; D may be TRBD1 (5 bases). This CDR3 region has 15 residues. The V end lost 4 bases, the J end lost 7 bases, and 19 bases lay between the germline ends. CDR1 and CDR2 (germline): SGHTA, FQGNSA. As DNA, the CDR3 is TGTGCCAGCAGCTCATCGGAGGCAGGGCGGGCTGGCTACACCTTC. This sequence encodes CASSSSEAGRAGYTF.

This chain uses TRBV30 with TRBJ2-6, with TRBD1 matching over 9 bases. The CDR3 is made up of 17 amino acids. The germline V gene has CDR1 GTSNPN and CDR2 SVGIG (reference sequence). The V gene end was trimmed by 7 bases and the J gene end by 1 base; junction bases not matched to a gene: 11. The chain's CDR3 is CASVPGQGLSGANVLTF. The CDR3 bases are TGTGCCTCAGTACCGGGACAGGGTCTATCTGGGGCCAACGTCCTGACTTTC.

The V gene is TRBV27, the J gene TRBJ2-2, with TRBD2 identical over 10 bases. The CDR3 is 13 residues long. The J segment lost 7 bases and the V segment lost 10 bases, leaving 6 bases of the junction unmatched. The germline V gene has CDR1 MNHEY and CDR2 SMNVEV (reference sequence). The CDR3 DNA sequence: TGTGCCACCTCGGGACTAGCGATCGGGGAGCTGTTTTTT. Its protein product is CATSGLAIGELFF.

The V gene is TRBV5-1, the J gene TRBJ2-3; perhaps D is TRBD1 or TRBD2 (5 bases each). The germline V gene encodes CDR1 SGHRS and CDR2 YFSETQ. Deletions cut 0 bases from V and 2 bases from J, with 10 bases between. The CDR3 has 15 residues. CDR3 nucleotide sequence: TGCGCCAGCAGCTTGGTCGGGGCAATCACAGATACGCAGTATTTT. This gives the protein CASSLVGAITDTQYF.